The 32 T cell receptor beta chains in this list originate from one sample, sequenced in a study of blood T cell repertoires in COVID-19. Sequencing was performed with immunoSEQ multiplex PCR; in TCRdb, only in-frame clones are kept and a portion is missing. Of approximately 250,000 clones in the sample, less than 90% were seen once. Specimen: peripheral blood. These receptors were taken from a woman in her sixties or seventies with COVID-19, enrolled during active disease.

The CDR3 region is CASSLAGDSQGSPLHF. In DNA, the CDR3 is TGTGCCAGCAGCTTAGCGGGGGACAGTCAGGGGTCACCCCTCCACTTT. The chain has TRBV11-1 and TRBJ1-6, with 7 nucleotides matching TRBD1. CDR3 length: 16 amino acids. The V gene end was trimmed by 0 bases and the J gene end by 10 bases; junction bases not matched to a gene: 9. CDR1 and CDR2 (germline): SGHAT, FQDESV (reference sequence).

V usage is TRBV5-1 and J usage is TRBJ2-7; D possibly corresponds to TRBD2 (6 bases). CDR1 is SGHRS and CDR2 is YFSETQ in the germline V gene. Trimming cost V 0 bases and J 0 bases, with 13 bases left between them. This CDR3 region has 16 residues. CDR3 nucleotides: TGCGCCAGCAGCTTGGCCACGGGGGTGACCTCCTACGAGCAGTACTTC. It translates to CASSLATGVTSYEQYF.

CDR3 loop: CATSDAGTGGDLYGYTF. Written as DNA, the CDR3 is TGTGCCACCAGTGATGCCGGGACAGGGGGCGATCTGTATGGCTACACCTTC. The chain links TRBV24-1 to TRBJ1-2, with 12 bases that match TRBD1. The length of the CDR3 is 17 residues. Germline V gives CDR1 KGHDR, CDR2 SFDVKD. V lost 3 bases to trimming and J lost 5 bases; unmatched junction nucleotides: 9.

The rearrangement links TRBV18 to TRBJ1-5, with 12 bases matching TRBD1. Per the germline V gene, CDR1 is KGHSH and CDR2 is LQKENI. This CDR3 region has 16 residues. Trimming at V came to 0 bases and at J to 5 bases, leaving 2 bases not matched to a gene. The CDR3 DNA reads TGTGCCAGCTCACCACCAGGGACAGGGGGCGATCAGCCCCAGCATTTT. It is translated as CASSPPGTGGDQPQHF.

This chain uses TRBV9 with TRBJ2-5; tentatively, D is TRBD1 (6 bases). CDR3 size: 15 residues. CDR1 and CDR2 (germline): SGDLS, YYNGEE. Trimming cost V 0 bases and J 5 bases, with 14 bases left between them. The chain's CDR3 is CASSVDSGAWETQYF. In DNA, the CDR3 is TGTGCCAGCAGCGTAGATTCAGGGGCATGGGAGACCCAGTACTTC.

DNA of the CDR3: TGTGCCAGCGCGTCAGGGGGCCCTAATTCACCCCTCCACTTT. Translated, it gives CASASGGPNSPLHF. The gene calls are TRBV25-1 and TRBJ1-6; TRBD1 matches at 8 bases. The V gene's germline CDR1 is MGHDK and CDR2 SYGVNS. J gave up 6 bases and V 8 bases, and 6 bases lay outside the gene matches. The CDR3 contains 14 residues.

This clone came up a few times. The CDR3 DNA sequence: TGCAGCGTTGATATCTCGGAGGGAGGCACCGGGGAGCTGTTTTTT. Translated, it gives CSVDISEGGTGELFF. V is TRBV29-1 and J is TRBJ2-2; D is possibly TRBD2 (6 bases). The CDR3 runs 15 residues. Germline assignment: CDR1 SQVTM and CDR2 ANQGSEA. Between the trimmed V and J ends, which lost 3 bases and 4 bases, there was a span of 15 bases.

The rearrangement uses TRBV7-9 and TRBJ1-1, with D tentatively TRBD1 (5 bases). The CDR3 runs 12 residues. CDR1 is SEHNR, CDR2 FQNEAQ, per germline (reference sequence). V lost 2 bases and J lost 8, with 9 bases in between. CDR3 in amino acids: CASSLNNREAFF. CDR3 sequence (DNA): TGTGCCAGCAGCTTAAATAACAGGGAAGCTTTCTTT. The whole variable domain, filled in from reference TRBV7-9 and TRBJ1-1, reads DTGVSQNPRHKITKRGQNVTFRCDPISEHNRLYWYRQTLGQGPEFLTYFQNEAQLEKSRLLSDRFSAERPKGSFSTLEIQRTEQGDSAMYLCASSLNNREAFFGQGTRLTVV.

J is TRBJ2-7 and V is TRBV6-2 or TRBV6-3; possibly TRBD2 for D (5 bases). Trimming stripped 2 bases from V and 4 bases from J, with 18 bases between. The germline CDR1 and CDR2 sequences are MNHEY and SVGEGT. The CDR3 is 16 amino acids. The CDR3 sequence is CASSYGGFLSSYEQYF. CDR3 DNA: TGTGCCAGCAGTTACGGCGGGTTTTTATCGAGTTACGAGCAGTACTTC.

The chain is built from TRBV30 and TRBJ1-1; the D is unclear. V lost 5 bases and J lost 1, with 11 bases in between. The CDR3 runs 13 residues. The germline gives CDR1 GTSNPN, CDR2 SVGIG (reference sequence). The CDR3 sequence is CAWGFSRNTEAFF. CDR3 coding DNA: TGTGCCTGGGGTTTTTCGCGGAACACTGAAGCTTTCTTT.

The chain uses TRBV6-2 or TRBV6-3 and TRBJ2-7, with D possibly TRBD1 on 5 matching bases. Trimming cost V 5 bases and J 2 bases, with 13 bases left between them. Germline CDR1 MNHEY, CDR2 SVGEGT. This CDR3 contains 14 residues. The CDR3: CASSRLRGTYEQYF. The CDR3 coding sequence is TGTGCCAGCAGTCGCCTAAGGGGAACCTACGAGCAGTACTTC.

This clone was counted only a few times. The identical CDR3 is also encoded by other nucleotide sequences in the sample. The rearrangement uses TRBV5-1 and TRBJ1-2; possible D gene TRBD1, 5 bases. CDR3 length: 11 amino acids. V was trimmed by 3 bases and J by 7 bases, leaving 7 bases between them. Germline V lookup: CDR1 SGHRS, CDR2 YFSETQ. CDR3 nucleotide sequence: TGCGCCAGCAGCTCAGGGTCTGGCTACACCTTC. As protein: CASSSGSGYTF. Using reference TRBV5-1 and TRBJ1-2 for the parts outside the CDR3, the full variable domain is KAGVTQTPRYLIKTRGQQVTLSCSPISGHRSVSWYQQTPGQGLQFLFEYFSETQRNKGNFPGRFSGRQFSNSRSEMNVSTLELGDSALYLCASSSGSGYTFGSGTRLTVV.

The J gene is TRBJ2-1, the V gene TRBV24-1, with 12 positions matching TRBD2. Germline V CDR1 and CDR2: KGHDR, SFDVKD. The CDR3 has 17 amino acids. The trim removed 1 base at V and 5 bases at J, leaving 5 bases unmatched. The CDR3 nucleotides are TGTGCCACCAGTGATTTCCCTAGCGGGGGGGCCCACAATGAGCAGTTCTTC. Translation gives CATSDFPSGGAHNEQFF.

This chain joins TRBV7-2 and TRBJ2-3, with 7 bases lining up with TRBD1. The length of the CDR3 is 16 residues. The germline V gene encodes CDR1 SGHTA and CDR2 FQGNSA. Trimming cost V 1 base and J 4 bases; bases outside gene matches: 8. In nucleotides, the CDR3 is TGTGCCAGCAGCTTAGAGGGGTCAGGGGGATCAGATACGCAGTATTTT. Translation: CASSLEGSGGSDTQYF.

The gene calls are TRBV5-6 and TRBJ1-1, with unresolved D. The CDR3 covers 13 residues. The ends were cut back, 3 bases at V and 3 bases at J, with 9 bases in the middle. The germline V gene encodes CDR1 SGHDT and CDR2 YYEEEE. This CDR3 is CASSSTVDTEAFF. The CDR3 DNA is TGTGCCAGCAGCTCTACGGTGGACACTGAAGCTTTCTTT.

The chain couples TRBV30 to TRBJ2-1; TRBD2 aligns across 7 bases. Germline trimming cut 3 bases from V and 7 bases from J; bases unmatched to any gene: 9. CDR1 is GTSNPN, CDR2 SVGIG, per germline (reference sequence). The CDR3 is 14 amino acids. CDR3: CAWSSGGGPNEQFF. The DNA for the CDR3 is TGTGCCTGGAGCTCTGGGGGGGGACCGAATGAGCAGTTCTTC.

This clone was counted between two and nine times. The V and J genes are TRBV24-1 and TRBJ1-2; D not certain. Trimming took off 0 bases at V and 2 bases at J, with 6 bases between the two ends. Germline values: CDR1 KGHDR, CDR2 SFDVKD. This CDR3 region has 14 residues. This CDR3 is CATSDLQWNYGYTF. CDR3 DNA: TGTGCCACCAGTGATTTGCAGTGGAACTATGGCTACACCTTC.

CDR3 coding DNA: TGTGCCAGCAGCTTATTTCCGACAGGGGCTAACTATGGCTACACCTTC. Protein: CASSLFPTGANYGYTF. The rearrangement uses TRBV7-2 and TRBJ1-2; TRBD1 matches 8 bases. Trimming took 2 bases from V and 0 from J; bases not matched to a gene: 5. The CDR3 is made up of 16 amino acids. Germline assignment: CDR1 SGHTA and CDR2 FQGNSA.

This sequence joins TRBV18 and TRBJ1-1; D remains ambiguous. The length of the CDR3 is 13 residues. CDR1 is KGHSH and CDR2 is LQKENI in the germline V gene. V lost 1 base and J 3 bases, leaving 6 bases between the germline ends. The CDR3 nucleotides are TGTGCCAGCTCACCACAGGGAGACACTGAAGCTTTCTTT. Translated, it gives CASSPQGDTEAFF. Based on the CDR3 plus reference TRBV18 and TRBJ1-1, the full variable domain is NAGVMQNPRHLVRRRGQEARLRCSPMKGHSHVYWYRQLPEEGLKFMVYLQKENIIDESGMPKERFSAEFPKEGPSILRIQQVVRGDSAAYFCASSPQGDTEAFFGQGTRLTVV.

This chain connects TRBV6-5 to TRBJ2-7; tentative D call: TRBD1 (5 bases). Germline loops: CDR1 MNHEY, CDR2 SVGAGI. V lost 4 bases, J lost 4 bases, and 8 bases lay in between. The CDR3 totals 12 residues. The CDR3 coding sequence is TGTGCCAGCAGTTCCCGACAGTACGAGCAGTACTTC. It translates to CASSSRQYEQYF.

The chain has TRBV7-2 and TRBJ2-5; D is possibly TRBD1 (6 bases). CDR1 SGHTA and CDR2 FQGNSA come from the germline V gene. With 2 bases removed from V and 4 bases from J, the gap between germline ends came to 14 bases. There are 15 residues in the CDR3. The CDR3 loop reads CASSLPGAHGETQYF. In DNA form, the CDR3 reads TGTGCCAGCAGCTTACCAGGGGCGCATGGAGAGACCCAGTACTTC.

This chain connects TRBV7-9 to TRBJ2-5; 7 positions agree with TRBD1. This CDR3 has 14 amino acids. Germline V gene lookup returns CDR1 SEHNR and CDR2 FQNEAQ (reference sequence). The V segment lost 2 bases and the J segment 1 base; nucleotides outside the gene matches: 1. CDR3 bases: TGTGCCAGCAGCTTAACAGGGGTCCAAGAGACCCAGTACTTC. Its translation: CASSLTGVQETQYF.

The CDR3 coding sequence is TGTGCCAGCAGCTCCGAAGACAGGGGAAAGGGTCATCAGCCCCAGCATTTT. Amino acids: CASSSEDRGKGHQPQHF. The chain combines TRBV7-8 with TRBJ1-5; 8 nucleotides line up with TRBD1. The CDR3 extends over 17 amino acids. V trimming: 4 bases; J trimming: 5 bases; junction bases outside the gene matches: 13. Per germline, CDR1 SGHVS and CDR2 FQNEAQ.

This chain uses TRBV15 with TRBJ2-3; weak D call: TRBD1 (5 bases). Deletions cut 4 bases from V and 1 base from J, with 9 bases between. The CDR3 totals 14 residues. Germline assignment: CDR1 LNHNV and CDR2 YYDKDF (reference sequence). Here the CDR3 reads CATSIGVGTDTQYF. DNA of the CDR3: TGTGCCACCAGCATAGGGGTAGGCACAGATACGCAGTATTTT.

In its sample, this clone was seen once. The chain couples TRBV10-1 to TRBJ1-6, with TRBD1 matching over 9 bases. Germline values: CDR1 WNHNN, CDR2 SYGVQD (reference sequence). The V segment lost 8 bases and the J segment 9 bases; nucleotides outside the gene matches: 5. The CDR3 extends over 13 amino acids. The CDR3 DNA sequence: TGCGCCAGCGCCGGGACAGGGATTTCACCCCTCCACTTT. The encoded protein is CASAGTGISPLHF.

The chain has TRBV30 and TRBJ1-2, with 7 bases aligning to TRBD1. After removal of 2 bases from V and 8 bases from J, the junction contained 8 bases not matched to a gene. In germline, CDR1 is GTSNPN, CDR2 SVGIG (reference sequence). The CDR3 is made up of 13 amino acids. CDR3 DNA: TGTGCCTGGAGTTCAGGACAGGCGAGGGGCTACACCTTC. Protein: CAWSSGQARGYTF.

This sequence joins TRBV3-1 (or the pseudogene TRBV3-2) and TRBJ2-2; D unclear. The CDR3 is 15 amino acids. Germline lookup yields CDR1 LGHDT and CDR2 YNNKEL (reference sequence). V lost 0 bases, J lost 0 bases, and 5 bases lay in between. In nucleotides, the CDR3 is TGTGCCAGCAGCCAAGATCGCGCGAACACCGGGGAGCTGTTTTTT. Its protein is CASSQDRANTGELFF.

The chain links TRBV4-1 to TRBJ2-7; 9 bases match TRBD1. Trimming removed 2 bases from V and 1 base from J; junction bases left unmatched: 6. Germline CDR1 is MGHRA and CDR2 is YSYEKL. The CDR3 runs 16 residues. CDR3 DNA sequence: TGCGCCAGCAGCCAATCCCTGGGGACAGGGTCCTACGAGCAGTACTTC. Encoded protein: CASSQSLGTGSYEQYF.

Here the CDR3 DNA reads TGTGCCAGCAAAGTTACCGGTTCTGGAAACACCATATATTTT. It encodes CASKVTGSGNTIYF. This rearrangement joins TRBV6-5 to TRBJ1-3; D unresolved. The V end was cut by 7 bases, the J end by 1 base, with 11 bases between. From germline, CDR1 is MNHEY and CDR2 SVGAGI. This CDR3 region has 14 residues.

This sequence joins TRBV24-1 and TRBJ2-3, with D uncertain. Germline V lookup: CDR1 KGHDR, CDR2 SFDVKD. The V and J ends lost 3 bases and 4 bases respectively, with 13 bases between them. This CDR3 has 15 amino acids. DNA of the CDR3: TGTGCCACCAGTGATCCGCGGCCCAGTCCAGATACGCAGTATTTT. Its translation: CATSDPRPSPDTQYF.

This clone was recorded once. The chain is built from TRBV5-1 and TRBJ1-2; the D gene is possibly TRBD1 (5 bases). This CDR3 comprises 12 residues. CDR1 and CDR2 (germline): SGHRS, YFSETQ. V lost 5 bases to trimming and J lost 8 bases, with 13 bases between them. CDR3 sequence reads: CASSLRGGGYTF. The CDR3 nucleotides read TGCGCCAGCAGTCTTAGGGGAGGCGGCTACACCTTC.

V is TRBV5-1 and J is TRBJ2-3, with 7 positions matching TRBD2. The trim removed 4 bases at V and 3 bases at J, leaving 11 bases unmatched. The germline gives CDR1 SGHRS, CDR2 YFSETQ. The CDR3 is 16 residues long. The CDR3: CASSPTSGEWTDTQYF. Written as DNA, the CDR3 is TGCGCCAGCAGCCCTACGAGCGGGGAATGGACAGATACGCAGTATTTT.